Presented here are 24 T cell receptor beta chains from one specimen sequenced in a study of monozygotic twins with inflammatory bowel disease. No DNA is given; TCRdb re-called the 5' RACE reads and lists each CDR3 protein once. Its listing shows over 150,000 distinct CDR3 sequences. Input material: blood. The receptors were gathered from a human donor with ulcerative colitis or Crohn's disease, or a healthy co-twin of an affected twin (not recorded which).

V is TRBV24-1 and J is TRBJ2-3; there is no DNA to check the TCRdb D call of TRBD1. This CDR3 is 14 amino acids long. The germline CDR1 and CDR2 sequences are KGHDR and SFDVKD. CDR3: CATSVRGAGDTQYF.

V gene TRBV19 combines with J gene TRBJ2-1. This CDR3 contains 13 residues. Germline V lookup: CDR1 LNHDA, CDR2 SQIVND (reference sequence). CDR3 sequence reads: CASSDFGVDEQFF.

The rearrangement joins TRBV2 to TRBJ2-1. The CDR3 is 11 amino acids. The germline V gene encodes CDR1 SNHLY and CDR2 FYNNEI. The CDR3 spells CASNFYNEQFF.

V and J are TRBV29-1 and TRBJ2-2; TCRdb returns TRBD2, unconfirmable since there is no DNA. The CDR3 runs to 13 residues. Germline V gene data show CDR1 as SQVTM and CDR2 as ANQGSEA. The CDR3 sequence: CSVAGVDTGELFF.

The V gene is TRBV19, the J gene TRBJ1-1. The germline gives CDR1 LNHDA, CDR2 SQIVND (reference sequence). The CDR3 runs to 14 residues. CDR3 in amino acids: CASSIMVGGTEAFF.

This chain joins TRBV28 and TRBJ2-7; TCRdb picks TRBD2, but there is no DNA to check that call. The CDR3 loop spans 14 amino acids. Per germline, CDR1 MDHEN and CDR2 SYDVKM. The CDR3 loop is CASHTPGLGYEQYF.

The rearrangement links TRBV11-2 to TRBJ2-5; absent DNA, TCRdb's TRBD2 call cannot be checked. Germline V CDR1 and CDR2: SGHAT, FQNNGV. The CDR3 totals 18 residues. The CDR3: CASSFRTSGRAPWETQYF.

The gene calls are TRBV15 and TRBJ2-7; the TCRdb call, TRBD2, lacks DNA for checking. The germline V gene encodes CDR1 LNHNV and CDR2 YYDKDF (reference sequence). The CDR3 is made up of 13 amino acids. CDR3 region: CASSLGRENEQYF.

The chain links TRBV7-3 to TRBJ2-7; with no DNA, the TCRdb D assignment of TRBD1 cannot be verified. Germline V gene lookup returns CDR1 SGHTA and CDR2 FQGTGA. This CDR3 spans 14 amino acids. The CDR3 reads CASSLDGGTYEQYF. Supplemented by reference TRBV7-3 and TRBJ2-7, the full variable domain reads GAGVSQTPSNKVTEKGKYVELRCDPISGHTALYWYRQSLGQGPEFLIYFQGTGAADDSGLPNDRFFAVRPEGSVSTLKIQRTERGDSAVYLCASSLDGGTYEQYFGPGTRLTVT.

V gene TRBV12-5 combines with J gene TRBJ2-5. This CDR3 contains 14 residues. Germline CDR1 LGHNT, CDR2 FRNRAP. The CDR3 region is CASVNSGIQETQYF.

The genes are TRBV7-8 and TRBJ2-7. This CDR3 is built from 13 residues. CDR1 SGHVS and CDR2 FQNEAQ come from the germline V gene. CDR3 sequence reads: CASSFPWGYEQYF.

This chain connects TRBV12-3 or TRBV12-4 to TRBJ1-2; TCRdb proposes TRBD1, but this gene call is untestable without DNA. The CDR3 totals 11 residues. CDR3 protein: CASKYRGGYTF.

The chain carries TRBV7-6 and TRBJ2-5. The CDR3 loop spans 14 amino acids. Germline V gene data show CDR1 as SGHVS and CDR2 as FNYEAQ. The CDR3 protein is CASRSAGNQETQYF.

The V gene is TRBV2, the J gene TRBJ1-1; TCRdb lists TRBD1, though no DNA is available to test this call. CDR1 and CDR2 from the germline V gene are SNHLY and FYNNEI. CDR3 size: 14 residues. CDR3 in amino acids: CASSKGQGFDEAFF.

This CDR3 reads CASSMGFGEKLFF. The gene calls are TRBV19 and TRBJ1-4. This CDR3 comprises 13 residues. The germline V gene encodes CDR1 LNHDA and CDR2 SQIVND (reference sequence).

This chain links TRBV11-2 with TRBJ2-1; TCRdb reports TRBD2, a call that lacks DNA to check it against. CDR3 length equals 16 residues. Germline V CDR1 and CDR2: SGHAT, FQNNGV. CDR3 amino acids: CASSLERTSGGNEQFF. Drawing the rest from reference TRBV11-2 and TRBJ2-1, the complete variable domain is EAGVAQSPRYKIIEKRQSVAFWCNPISGHATLYWYQQILGQGPKLLIQFQNNGVVDDSQLPKDRFSAERLKGVDSTLKIQPAKLEDSAVYLCASSLERTSGGNEQFFGPGTRLTVL.

The rearrangement joins TRBV4-3 to TRBJ2-5; the D call of TRBD2 rests on TCRdb alone, since no DNA is present to check it. Germline V CDR1 and CDR2: LGHNA, YSLEER. There are 17 residues in the CDR3. The chain's CDR3 is CASSQGPTSGSGETQYF.

The chain combines TRBV18 with TRBJ2-1; TCRdb names TRBD2, which stays unverified in the absence of DNA. In germline, CDR1 is KGHSH, CDR2 LQKENI. The CDR3 consists of 17 residues. Here the CDR3 reads CASSPNRDTPTGNEQFF.

V and J are TRBV6-5 and TRBJ1-5; TCRdb's D call, TRBD1, is unchecked because there is no DNA. Germline V gene data show CDR1 as MNHEY and CDR2 as SVGAGI. CDR3 length: 16 residues. CDR3 region: CASSYWGQGASQPQHF.

This sequence joins TRBV6-4 and TRBJ2-1; TCRdb designates TRBD2, a call that cannot be tested without DNA. The CDR3 is made up of 15 amino acids. Germline CDR1 MRHNA, CDR2 SNTAGT. The CDR3 is CASSEVLAGHNEQFF.

The V call is TRBV25-1, the J call TRBJ2-7; the D call of TRBD2 rests on TCRdb alone, since no DNA is present to check it. The CDR3 runs to 15 residues. Germline-derived CDR1 and CDR2 are MGHDK and SYGVNS. The CDR3 reads CASSEASGGGDEQYF.

This rearrangement joins TRBV20-1 to TRBJ2-1; TCRdb's D gene call, TRBD2, goes unchecked for lack of DNA. Looked up from germline, CDR1 is DFQATT and CDR2 is SNEGSKA (reference sequence). CDR3 size: 14 residues. CDR3 in amino acids: CSAIRTSGGSEQFF.

V and J are TRBV7-8 and TRBJ2-3; as DNA is missing, the TRBD2 call by TCRdb cannot be tested. The CDR3 extends over 16 amino acids. Germline values: CDR1 SGHVS, CDR2 FQNEAQ. The CDR3 spells CASSFPIAGGTDTQYF.

CDR3 loop: CASSQDSGTGVQPQHF. The chain is built from TRBV4-1 and TRBJ1-5; TCRdb indicates TRBD1, and absent DNA this call remains unverified. Germline values: CDR1 MGHRA, CDR2 YSYEKL. The CDR3 spans 16 residues.